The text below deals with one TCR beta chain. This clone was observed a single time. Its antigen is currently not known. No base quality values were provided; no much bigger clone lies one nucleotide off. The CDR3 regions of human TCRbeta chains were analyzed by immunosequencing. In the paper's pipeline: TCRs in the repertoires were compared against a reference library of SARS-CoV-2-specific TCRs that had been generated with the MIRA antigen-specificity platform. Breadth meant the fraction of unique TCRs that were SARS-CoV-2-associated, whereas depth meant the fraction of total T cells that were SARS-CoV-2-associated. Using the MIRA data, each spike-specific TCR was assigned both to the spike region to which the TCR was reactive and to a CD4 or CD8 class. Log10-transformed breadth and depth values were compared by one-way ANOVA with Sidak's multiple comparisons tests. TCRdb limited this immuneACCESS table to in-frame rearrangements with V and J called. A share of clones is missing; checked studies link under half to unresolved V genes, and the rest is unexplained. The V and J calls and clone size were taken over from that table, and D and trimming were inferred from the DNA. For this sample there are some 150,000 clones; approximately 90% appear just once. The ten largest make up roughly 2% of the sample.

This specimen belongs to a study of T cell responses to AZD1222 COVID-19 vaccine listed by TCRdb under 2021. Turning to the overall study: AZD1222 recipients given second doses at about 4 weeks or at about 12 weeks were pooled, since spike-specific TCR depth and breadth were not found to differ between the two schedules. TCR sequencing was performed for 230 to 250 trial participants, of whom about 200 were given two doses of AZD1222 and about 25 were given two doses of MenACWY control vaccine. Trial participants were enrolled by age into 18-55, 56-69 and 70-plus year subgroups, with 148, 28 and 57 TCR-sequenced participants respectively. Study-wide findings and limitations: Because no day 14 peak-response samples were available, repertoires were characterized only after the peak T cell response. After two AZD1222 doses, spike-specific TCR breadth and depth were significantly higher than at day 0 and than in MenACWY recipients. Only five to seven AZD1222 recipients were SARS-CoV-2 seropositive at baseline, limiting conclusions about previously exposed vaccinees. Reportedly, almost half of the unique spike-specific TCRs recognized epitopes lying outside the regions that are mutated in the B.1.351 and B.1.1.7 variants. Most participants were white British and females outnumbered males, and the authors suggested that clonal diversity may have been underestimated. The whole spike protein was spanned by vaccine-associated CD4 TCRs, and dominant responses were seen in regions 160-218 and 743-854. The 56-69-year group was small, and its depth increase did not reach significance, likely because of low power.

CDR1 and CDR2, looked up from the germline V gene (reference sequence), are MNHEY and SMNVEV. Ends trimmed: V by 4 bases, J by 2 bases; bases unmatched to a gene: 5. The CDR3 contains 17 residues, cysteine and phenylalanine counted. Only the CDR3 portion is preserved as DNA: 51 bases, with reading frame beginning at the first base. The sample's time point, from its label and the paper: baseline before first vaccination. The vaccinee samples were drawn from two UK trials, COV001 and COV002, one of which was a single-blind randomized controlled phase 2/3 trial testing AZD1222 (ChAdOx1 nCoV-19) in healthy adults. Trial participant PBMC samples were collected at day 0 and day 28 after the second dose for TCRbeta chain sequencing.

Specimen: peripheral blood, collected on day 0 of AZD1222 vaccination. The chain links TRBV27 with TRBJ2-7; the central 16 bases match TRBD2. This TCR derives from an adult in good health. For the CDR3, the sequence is CASSSRGTSGRAYEQYF. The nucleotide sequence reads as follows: TGTGCCAGCAGTTCTCGCGGGACTAGCGGGAGGGCCTACGAGCAGTACTTC.